The T cell receptor (beta chain) described here comes from a study of post-analysis software for immune sequencing data. This clonotype occurred a few times. The antigen is undetermined. A much larger clone differs by one base, so this may be a read error. The CDR3 spans 15 residues. Germline CDR1 SGHRS, CDR2 YFSETQ. Prepared libraries of TCR beta cDNA carried unique molecular identifiers. Yield was roughly 0.5 million cDNA molecules from about 0.94 to 9.7 million T cells. Using its own MiXCR run on the PCR reads, TCRdb lists one record per CDR3 protein. Of fewer than 850,000 distinct CDR3 sequences listed, roughly 29% were seen once; the top ten hold approximately 0.6%. Study-level points and caveats: With TRBV5-6, TRBV5-1 and TRBV20-1 included, about five TRBV segments were more frequent in patients than in controls.

The TCR sequence derives from a girl aged 5 to 17 with multiple sclerosis. The specimen was blood. The gene calls are TRBV5-1 and TRBJ2-3, with D maybe TRBD2 (5 bases). CDR3 in amino acids: CVSSLEFPGTDTQYF. CDR3 coding DNA: TGCGTCAGCAGCTTGGAATTCCCGGGAACAGATACGCAGTATTTT.